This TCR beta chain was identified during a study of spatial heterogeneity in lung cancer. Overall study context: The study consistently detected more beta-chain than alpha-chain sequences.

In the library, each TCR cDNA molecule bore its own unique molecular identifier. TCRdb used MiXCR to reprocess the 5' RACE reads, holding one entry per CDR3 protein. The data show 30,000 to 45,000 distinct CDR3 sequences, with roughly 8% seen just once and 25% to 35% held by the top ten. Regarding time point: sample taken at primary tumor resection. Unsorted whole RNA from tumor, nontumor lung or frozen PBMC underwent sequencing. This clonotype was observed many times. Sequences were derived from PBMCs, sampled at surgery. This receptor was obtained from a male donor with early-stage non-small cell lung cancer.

This CDR3 is CASSVVAMSDTQYF. The DNA of the CDR3 is TGTGCCAGCAGCGTAGTGGCTATGTCAGATACGCAGTATTTT. The chain has TRBV9 and TRBJ2-3; D remains ambiguous. CDR1 is SGDLS, CDR2 YYNGEE, per germline. V lost 0 bases to trimming and J lost 4 bases, with 9 bases between them. The CDR3 contains 14 residues.